Detailed here is one TCR beta chain. The antigen it binds to is not known. No base quality information exists; no much larger clone differs at one position. This record comes from a study of PD-L1 blockade in urothelial cancer (dated by TCRdb to about 2017). Background for the entire study: All patients started therapy around 2014 and received atezolizumab 1,200 mg intravenously every 3 weeks. Durable clinical benefit was defined as progression-free survival longer than 6 months, and TCR features were also tested against progression-free and overall survival. About nine tenths of the roughly 30 patients were males with bladder-origin urothelial cancer, and about 60% of the 29 reported a prior smoking history. Blood samples were analyzed 3 weeks after the start of treatment (second dose) and 6 weeks after the start of treatment. Patients had an ECOG performance status of 0 or 1 and had received between 0 and 3 prior chemotherapy regimens. Eight to ten patients achieved durable clinical benefit and about 19 did not. Pretreatment blood TCR-seq was available for nearly 30 patients, at least one posttreatment blood collection was obtained for about 24 patients, and tumor TCR-seq was available for about 24 patients. TCR sequencing covered pretreatment tumor samples and matched, serially collected peripheral blood taken before and after atezolizumab treatment. The study was an exploratory multi-omic analysis of somatic, immune and clinical correlates of response to PD-L1 blockade with atezolizumab in urothelial cancer. Blood samples gave a median of 141,255 T cells and 80,000 to 95,000 unique TCRs, with a median clonality of approximately 0.08. Whole exome sequencing and RNA sequencing of pretreatment tumors were performed alongside TCR sequencing in the same patients. Study-wide conclusions, independent of this receptor: Because the sample size was small (n ≈ 30) and many exploratory analyses were performed, the results are intended to be hypothesis-generating. A pretreatment peripheral blood TCR clonality below the median was linked to improved progression-free and overall survival. Greater expansion of tumor-associated TCR clones in peripheral blood 3 weeks after the start of treatment was observed in patients with durable benefit (n ≈ 22, p = 0.022).

The CDR3 spans 16 residues, from the cysteine through the phenylalanine. Kept here is only the CDR3 DNA, which spans 48 bases and is read in frame from base 1. CDR1 MNHEY and CDR2 SVGAGI are derived from the germline V gene. V is trimmed back by 0 bases and J by 5 bases, and the junction contains 4 bases that no gene match accounts for. Synthetic TCR analog templates were spiked into each PCR to estimate absolute template abundance from read counts. The immunoSEQ assay was used to amplify TCRbeta CDR3 regions from genomic DNA with bias-controlled V and J gene primers. Rearranged TCRbeta segments were sequenced at approximately 20X coverage. The original methods were these. Sequencing errors were corrected by clustering and CDR3s were annotated against IMGT to assign V, D and J genes. Only productive TCRbeta rearrangements were used in downstream analyses, excluding out-of-frame or stop-codon sequences. Clonality was computed as one minus Shannon entropy normalized by the log of the number of unique productive sequences. Clones differing between time points or between blood and tumor were identified by Fisher's exact test with Benjamini-Hochberg correction at adjusted p below 0.01. Drawn from immuneACCESS, this table holds only the in-frame rearrangements with V and J called that TCRdb kept. Clones are partly lost; checked studies trace under half to an unresolved V gene and leave the rest unexplained. V and J calls and clone size are those listed in that table; D and trimming were worked out from the DNA. This sample is represented by around 80,000 clones; approximately 86% of them were singletons. The top ten clonotypes cover around 5.3% of the sample.

The cohort included 25 to 30 patients with locally advanced or metastatic urothelial carcinoma who were treated at Memorial Sloan Kettering on a trial protocol. Peripheral blood mononuclear cells were collected pretreatment and during treatment, at between 1 and 8 total time points per patient. The Qiagen DNeasy Blood extraction kit was used to purify genomic DNA from total PBMCs and tumor samples. PBMCs were collected pretreatment and during treatment, and were isolated and stored as previously described. The TCR comes from a woman between 65 and 79 years old with urothelial cancer. The chain is made from TRBV6-5 and TRBJ2-3, and 11 junction bases match TRBD1. Material: PBMCs, obtained around atezolizumab (anti-PD-L1) treatment. The encoded CDR3 is CASSYSRTGGRDTQYF. The nucleotides are TGTGCCAGCAGTTACTCCAGGACAGGGGGCAGAGATACGCAGTATTTT.